The 25 T cell receptor beta chains below come from one sample, sequenced in a study of T-cell reconstitution after alpha-beta-depleted transplantation in children. This sample's TCRbeta library carried unique molecular identifier barcodes. TCRdb itself ran the PCR reads through MiXCR, one entry per CDR3 protein. The profile covers about 150,000 distinct CDR3 sequences, with around 8.8% appearing a single time and 15% to 20% taken by the ten largest. Material: PBMCs, mostly from graft donor cells, obtained 180 days after TCRalphabeta/CD19-depleted stem cell transplant. The receptors come from a female patient under 10 years old who had a stem cell transplant for congenital amegakaryocytic thrombocytopenia, so the T cells may come from the graft donor.

The table lists this clonotype with a few counts. The gene calls are TRBV5-1 and TRBJ2-2; TRBD1 is a possible D gene (7 bases). Germline CDR1 SGHRS, CDR2 YFSETQ. Trimming took off 4 bases at V and 3 bases at J, with 10 bases between the two ends. The CDR3 has 14 residues. The chain's CDR3 is CASSRGTDTGELFF. The CDR3 bases are TGCGCCAGCAGCCGGGGGACAGACACCGGGGAGCTGTTTTTT. The full variable domain, rest sourced from reference TRBV5-1 and TRBJ2-2, is KAGVTQTPRYLIKTRGQQVTLSCSPISGHRSVSWYQQTPGQGLQFLFEYFSETQRNKGNFPGRFSGRQFSNSRSEMNVSTLELGDSALYLCASSRGTDTGELFFGEGSRLTVL.

The chain has TRBV5-6 and TRBJ2-1, with D possibly TRBD2 on 6 matching bases. CDR1 and CDR2 (germline): SGHDT, YYEEEE. V dropped 4 bases and J dropped 12 bases, with 11 bases sitting between them. This CDR3 spans 11 amino acids. The CDR3 sequence is CASSPGEVQFF. Here the CDR3 DNA reads TGTGCCAGCAGCCCCGGGGAGGTGCAGTTCTTC.

In this sample, this clonotype turned up many times. This rearrangement joins TRBV18 to TRBJ2-7; D is ambiguous. Germline CDR1 and CDR2: KGHSH and LQKENI. The CDR3 totals 13 residues. The V gene lost 6 bases and the J gene lost 3 bases, with 12 bases spanning the gap. The CDR3, as DNA: TGTGCCAGCTCCCCCTACCCCATCTACGAGCAGTACTTC. Amino acid sequence: CASSPYPIYEQYF.

This clonotype occurred many times. The chain joins TRBV5-1 to TRBJ1-2, with D unresolved. The V gene's germline CDR1 is SGHRS and CDR2 YFSETQ. The CDR3 spans 14 residues. V was pared by 0 bases and J by 2 bases, with 8 bases between. CDR3 coding DNA: TGCGCCAGCAGCTTGGGACTAAGGAACTATGGCTACACCTTC. This sequence encodes CASSLGLRNYGYTF.

This clonotype was counted ten times or more. This rearrangement joins TRBV12-3 or TRBV12-4 to TRBJ1-6; 9 nucleotides align to TRBD1. V was pared by 4 bases and J by 7 bases, with 8 bases of the junction left unmatched. This CDR3 spans 16 amino acids. CDR3 region: CASSSDRGPGNSPLHF. The CDR3, as DNA: TGTGCCAGCAGTTCGGACAGGGGCCCTGGGAATTCACCCCTCCACTTT.

With respect to this clonotype: The germline gene is not matched at one end of the junction; a read error may be the cause. The chain combines TRBV28 with TRBJ2-5, with D maybe TRBD2 (7 bases). The CDR3 loop spans 15 amino acids. The germline gives CDR1 MDHEN, CDR2 SYDVKM. The CDR3 DNA is TGTGCCAGCAGTAGCGGGACAAGGGTCCAAGGGACCCAGTACTTC. Protein product: CASSSGTRVQGTQYF.

This clonotype was detected many times. This chain links TRBV6-5 with TRBJ2-1; 8 bases line up with TRBD2. V was clipped by 2 bases and J by 3 bases; unmatched bases: 6. This CDR3 region has 16 residues. Germline values: CDR1 MNHEY, CDR2 SVGAGI. CDR3 in DNA: TGTGCCAGCAGTTACACCTTAGCGGGGAACTACAATGAGCAGTTCTTC. This encodes CASSYTLAGNYNEQFF.

This clonotype was counted between two and nine times. The V gene is TRBV7-3, the J gene TRBJ2-5, with D possibly matching TRBD1 (5 bases). Germline V lookup: CDR1 SGHTA, CDR2 FQGTGA. The CDR3 contains 14 residues. The V end lost 1 base, the J end lost 9 bases, and 15 bases lay between the germline ends. CDR3 bases: TGTGCCAGCAGCTTAAAGGGGCCGCAAGCGTCCCAGTACTTC. Translating gives CASSLKGPQASQYF. Full variable domain (missing parts from reference TRBV7-3 and TRBJ2-5): GAGVSQTPSNKVTEKGKYVELRCDPISGHTALYWYRQSLGQGPEFLIYFQGTGAADDSGLPNDRFFAVRPEGSVSTLKIQRTERGDSAVYLCASSLKGPQASQYFGPGTRLLVL.

This clonotype was observed at least ten times. The rearrangement joins TRBV4-2 to TRBJ1-4, with 7 bases fitting TRBD1. Germline CDR1 reads LGHNA; CDR2 reads YNFKEQ. V trimming: 7 bases; J trimming: 5 bases; junction bases outside the gene matches: 10. The CDR3 length is 15 residues. CDR3 sequence: CASTDMTGSNEKLFF. The CDR3 DNA sequence: TGTGCCAGCACCGATATGACAGGGTCGAATGAAAAACTGTTTTTT.

This clonotype was counted a few times. The chain links TRBV5-1 to TRBJ1-6, with D perhaps matching TRBD1 (5 bases). CDR3 length: 14 amino acids. The germline V gene encodes CDR1 SGHRS and CDR2 YFSETQ. Trimming took off 4 bases at V and 6 bases at J, with 11 bases between the two ends. The CDR3 loop reads CASSVREANSPLHF. Written as DNA, the CDR3 is TGCGCCAGCAGCGTCAGGGAGGCTAATTCACCCCTCCACTTT. Variable domain in full (rest from reference TRBV5-1 and TRBJ1-6): KAGVTQTPRYLIKTRGQQVTLSCSPISGHRSVSWYQQTPGQGLQFLFEYFSETQRNKGNFPGRFSGRQFSNSRSEMNVSTLELGDSALYLCASSVREANSPLHFGNGTRLTVT.

This clonotype was picked up many times. The chain carries TRBV29-1 and TRBJ2-1; D is uncertain. The V gene lost 4 bases and the J gene lost 2 bases, with 9 bases spanning the gap. Germline assignment: CDR1 SQVTM and CDR2 ANQGSEA. The CDR3 is 13 amino acids. The CDR3 nucleotides are TGCAGCGTTGTAAAGACGACCTACAATGAGCAGTTCTTC. Its protein is CSVVKTTYNEQFF.

At least ten counts were recorded for this clonotype. The gene calls are TRBV5-1 and TRBJ2-5; D gene ambiguous. Between the trimmed V and J ends, which lost 0 bases and 5 bases, there was a span of 11 bases. The CDR3 is 14 residues long. Germline lookup yields CDR1 SGHRS and CDR2 YFSETQ. The CDR3: CASSLDSRKETQYF. CDR3 nucleotide sequence: TGCGCCAGCAGCTTGGACAGTCGAAAGGAGACCCAGTACTTC.

The table lists this clonotype with many counts. The V call is TRBV20-1, the J call TRBJ2-3; 12 bases agree with TRBD2. J lost 3 bases, V lost 6 bases, and 4 bases had no gene match. Germline V CDR1 and CDR2: DFQATT, SNEGSKA (reference sequence). The CDR3 sequence is 14 residues long. CDR3 amino acids: CSALLAGGTDTQYF. The CDR3 DNA reads TGCAGTGCCCTTCTAGCGGGAGGGACAGATACGCAGTATTTT.

V gene TRBV2 combines with J gene TRBJ1-5, with D maybe TRBD1 (6 bases). V lost 9 bases and J 4 bases, leaving 10 bases between the germline ends. CDR1 and CDR2 (germline): SNHLY, FYNNEI. This CDR3 comprises 12 residues. The CDR3 here is CARRTVNQPQHF. In DNA form, the CDR3 reads TGTGCCAGACGGACAGTTAATCAGCCCCAGCATTTT.

On this clonotype: One end of the junction fails to match germline, which may point to a read error. V gene TRBV7-3 combines with J gene TRBJ2-7; D unclear. Germline CDR1 and CDR2: SGHTA and FQGTGA. The CDR3 sequence is 13 residues long. DNA of the CDR3: TGTGCCAGCAGCTTAAGACCCAACTACGGGCAGTACTTC. Encoded protein: CASSLRPNYGQYF.

This clonotype was counted ten times or more. The rearrangement links TRBV24-1 to TRBJ1-2; D call uncertain. The germline V gene encodes CDR1 KGHDR and CDR2 SFDVKD. V was trimmed by 2 bases and J by 2 bases, leaving 5 bases between them. The CDR3 length is 13 residues. DNA of the CDR3: TGTGCCACCAGTGATTCCGCGAACTATGGCTACACCTTC. Encoded protein: CATSDSANYGYTF.

This clonotype has only a few counts. The chain joins TRBV6-5 to TRBJ2-7, with D perhaps TRBD1 (7 bases). Deletions cut 3 bases from V and 0 bases from J, with 15 bases between. The CDR3 extends over 16 amino acids. Looked up from germline, CDR1 is MNHEY and CDR2 is SVGAGI. The CDR3 nucleotides read TGTGCCAGCAGTTATTCGGCAGGGGGGAGCTCCTACGAGCAGTACTTC. Amino acid sequence: CASSYSAGGSSYEQYF.

This clonotype was found a few times. V gene TRBV6-2 or TRBV6-3 combines with J gene TRBJ1-6; the D is unclear. CDR3 length: 16 residues. The germline V and J ends were trimmed by 1 base and 5 bases, with 12 bases remaining between them. CDR1 is MNHEY, CDR2 SVGEGT, per germline. This CDR3 reads CASSYLGMRNNSPLHF. CDR3 in DNA: TGTGCCAGCAGTTACTTGGGCATGAGGAATAATTCACCCCTCCACTTT.

This clonotype appeared a few times. V usage is TRBV20-1 and J usage is TRBJ2-1; D ambiguous. The CDR3 loop spans 12 amino acids. Germline values: CDR1 DFQATT, CDR2 SNEGSKA (reference sequence). Trimming removed 3 bases from V and 5 bases from J, with 8 bases in between. Here the CDR3 reads CSASPNHNEQFF. The DNA of the CDR3 is TGCAGTGCTAGCCCCAATCACAATGAGCAGTTCTTC.

This clonotype was detected ten times or more. V and J are TRBV4-3 and TRBJ1-2; TRBD1 matches at 8 bases. The CDR3 extends over 16 amino acids. J was trimmed by 2 bases and V by 1 base; bases with no gene match: 6. Germline CDR1 reads LGHNA; CDR2 reads YSLEER. The CDR3 DNA sequence: TGCGCCAGCAGCCAAGTCGATAACAGGGGGAACTATGGCTACACCTTC. It translates to CASSQVDNRGNYGYTF.

The rearrangement joins TRBV5-6 to TRBJ1-2; D remains ambiguous. This CDR3 is built from 12 residues. The germline V gene encodes CDR1 SGHDT and CDR2 YYEEEE. Trimming shortened V by 6 bases and J by 5 bases, and 11 bases separated the two germline ends. The CDR3 spells CASTTRGYGYTF. CDR3 bases: TGTGCCAGCACAACCCGGGGATATGGCTACACCTTC.

The sample holds a few counts of this clonotype. The chain is built from TRBV6-2 or TRBV6-3 and TRBJ2-7; 7 positions match TRBD1. V shed 6 bases and J 3 bases; nucleotides not matched to a gene: 11. Germline V gene lookup returns CDR1 MNHEY and CDR2 SVGEGT. The CDR3 loop spans 15 amino acids. The CDR3 bases are TGTGCCAGCAGCCGACGGGGACAGATAATCTACGAGCAGTACTTC. Protein product: CASSRRGQIIYEQYF.

This clonotype was seen repeatedly, ten times or more. The rearrangement uses TRBV7-2 and TRBJ2-3, with D maybe TRBD1 (5 bases). CDR3 size: 17 residues. From germline, CDR1 is SGHTA and CDR2 FQGNSA. Trimming left V 3 bases short and J 0 bases short, with 16 bases between. The CDR3 loop is CASSFTLGQTSTDTQYF. DNA for the CDR3: TGTGCCAGCAGCTTTACCCTTGGACAAACTAGCACAGATACGCAGTATTTT.

The J gene is TRBJ2-7, the V gene TRBV20-1; D is uncertain. CDR1 and CDR2 (germline): DFQATT, SNEGSKA (reference sequence). This CDR3 comprises 13 residues. V was trimmed by 4 bases and J by 6 bases, leaving 16 bases between them. The CDR3 coding sequence is TGCAGTGCTATTGTGGGTAGGAGCCTCGAGCAGTACTTC. Translating it yields CSAIVGRSLEQYF.

The table lists this clonotype with a few counts. The chain uses TRBV10-3 and TRBJ2-1; 8 positions match TRBD2. This CDR3 has 13 amino acids. Trimming cost V 5 bases and J 7 bases; bases outside gene matches: 4. The V gene's germline CDR1 is ENHRY and CDR2 SYGVKD. In nucleotides, the CDR3 is TGTGCCATCAGTCCTAGCGGGTATAATGAGCAGTTCTTC. Translation gives CAISPSGYNEQFF.